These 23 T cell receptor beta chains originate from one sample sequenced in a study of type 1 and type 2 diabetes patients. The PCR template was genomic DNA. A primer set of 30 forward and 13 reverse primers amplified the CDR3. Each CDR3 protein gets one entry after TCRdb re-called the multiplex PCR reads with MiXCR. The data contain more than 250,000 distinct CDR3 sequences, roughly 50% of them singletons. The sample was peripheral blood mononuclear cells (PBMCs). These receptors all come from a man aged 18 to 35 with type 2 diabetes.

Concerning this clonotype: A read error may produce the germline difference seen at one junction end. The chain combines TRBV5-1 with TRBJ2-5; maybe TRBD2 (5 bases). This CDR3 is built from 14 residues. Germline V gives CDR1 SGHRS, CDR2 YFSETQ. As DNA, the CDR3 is TGTGCCGGCGAGGTCGAGCGGCACCAAGAGACCCAGTACTTC. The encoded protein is CAGEVERHQETQYF.

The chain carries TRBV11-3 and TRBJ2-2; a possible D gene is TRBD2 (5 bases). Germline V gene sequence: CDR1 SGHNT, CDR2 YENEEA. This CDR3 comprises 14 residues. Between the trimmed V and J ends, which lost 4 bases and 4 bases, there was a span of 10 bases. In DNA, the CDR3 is TGTGCCAGCAGCTCCCGAGGGCGCACCGGGGAGCTGTTTTTT. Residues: CASSSRGRTGELFF.

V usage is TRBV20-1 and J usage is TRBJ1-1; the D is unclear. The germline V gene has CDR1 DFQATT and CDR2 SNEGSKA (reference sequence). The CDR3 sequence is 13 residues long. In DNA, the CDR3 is TGCAGCGTTGGGCGGGAGGAGAACACTGAAGCTTTCTTT. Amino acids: CSVGREENTEAFF.

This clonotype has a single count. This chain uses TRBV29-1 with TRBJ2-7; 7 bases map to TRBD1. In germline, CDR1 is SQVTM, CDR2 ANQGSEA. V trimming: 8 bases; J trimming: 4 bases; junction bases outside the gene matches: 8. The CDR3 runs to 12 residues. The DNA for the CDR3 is TGCAGCATTACTGGGACAGCTTACGAGCAGTACTTC. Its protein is CSITGTAYEQYF.

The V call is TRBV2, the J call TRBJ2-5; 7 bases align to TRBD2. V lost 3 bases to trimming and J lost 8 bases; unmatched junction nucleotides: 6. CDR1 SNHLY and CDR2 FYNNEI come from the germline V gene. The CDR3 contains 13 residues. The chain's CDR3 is CASSDMRGKTQYF. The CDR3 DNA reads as TGTGCCAGCAGTGATATGCGGGGGAAAACCCAGTACTTC.

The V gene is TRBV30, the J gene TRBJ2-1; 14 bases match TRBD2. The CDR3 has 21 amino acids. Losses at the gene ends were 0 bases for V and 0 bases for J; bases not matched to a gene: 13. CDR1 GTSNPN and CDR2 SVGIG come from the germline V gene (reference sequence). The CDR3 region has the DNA TGTGCCTGGAGTGTAGTCCGACTAGCGGGAGGGCTGTCTAGCTCCTACAATGAGCAGTTCTTC. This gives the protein CAWSVVRLAGGLSSSYNEQFF.

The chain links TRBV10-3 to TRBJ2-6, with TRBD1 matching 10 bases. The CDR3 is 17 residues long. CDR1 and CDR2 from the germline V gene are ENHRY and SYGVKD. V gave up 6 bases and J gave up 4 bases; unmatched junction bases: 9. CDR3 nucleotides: TGTGCCATCAGCGGACAGGGGGTATTACCAGGGGCCAACGTCCTGACTTTC. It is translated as CAISGQGVLPGANVLTF.

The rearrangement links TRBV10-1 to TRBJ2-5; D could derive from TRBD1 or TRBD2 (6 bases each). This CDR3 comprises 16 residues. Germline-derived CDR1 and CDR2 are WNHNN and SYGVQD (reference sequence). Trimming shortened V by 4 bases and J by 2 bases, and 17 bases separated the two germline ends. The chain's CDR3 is CASSASTGGGQETQYF. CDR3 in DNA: TGCGCCAGCAGTGCTTCGACAGGAGGGGGGCAAGAGACCCAGTACTTC.

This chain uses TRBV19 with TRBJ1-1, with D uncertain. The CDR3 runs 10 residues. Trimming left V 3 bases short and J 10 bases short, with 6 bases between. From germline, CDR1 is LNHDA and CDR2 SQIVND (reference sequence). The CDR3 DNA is TGTGCCAGTAGTATCGTTCGAGCTTTCTTT. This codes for CASSIVRAFF.

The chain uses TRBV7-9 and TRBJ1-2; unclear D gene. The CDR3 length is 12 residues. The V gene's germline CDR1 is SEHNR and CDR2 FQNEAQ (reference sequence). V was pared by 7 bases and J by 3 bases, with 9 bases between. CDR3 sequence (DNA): TGTGCCAGCATGGGAGGCGACTATGGCTACACCTTC. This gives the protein CASMGGDYGYTF.

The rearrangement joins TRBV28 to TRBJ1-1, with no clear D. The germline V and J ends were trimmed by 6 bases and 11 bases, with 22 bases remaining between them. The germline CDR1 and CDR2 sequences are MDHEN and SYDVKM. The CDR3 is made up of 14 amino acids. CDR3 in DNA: TGTGCCAGCAGCACACAAAAAGGCCCAAGTAAGGCTTTCTTT. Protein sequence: CASSTQKGPSKAFF.

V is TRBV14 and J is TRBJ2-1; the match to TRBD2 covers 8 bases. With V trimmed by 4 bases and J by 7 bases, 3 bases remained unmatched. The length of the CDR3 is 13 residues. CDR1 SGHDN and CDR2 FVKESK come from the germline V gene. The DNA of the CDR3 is TGTGCCAGCAGCCCGGGAGGGGTTAATGAGCAGTTCTTC. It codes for CASSPGGVNEQFF.

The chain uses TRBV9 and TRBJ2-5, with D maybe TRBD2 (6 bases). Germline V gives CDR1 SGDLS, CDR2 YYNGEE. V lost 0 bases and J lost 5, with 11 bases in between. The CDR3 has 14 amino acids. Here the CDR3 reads CASSVVASGETQYF. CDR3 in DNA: TGTGCCAGCAGCGTAGTCGCCAGCGGGGAGACCCAGTACTTC.

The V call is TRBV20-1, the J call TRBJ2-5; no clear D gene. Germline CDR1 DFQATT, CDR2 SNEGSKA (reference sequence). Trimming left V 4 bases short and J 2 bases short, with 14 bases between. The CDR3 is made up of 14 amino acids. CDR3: CSAKKPGPQETQYF. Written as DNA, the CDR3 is TGCAGTGCTAAAAAGCCCGGGCCTCAAGAGACCCAGTACTTC.

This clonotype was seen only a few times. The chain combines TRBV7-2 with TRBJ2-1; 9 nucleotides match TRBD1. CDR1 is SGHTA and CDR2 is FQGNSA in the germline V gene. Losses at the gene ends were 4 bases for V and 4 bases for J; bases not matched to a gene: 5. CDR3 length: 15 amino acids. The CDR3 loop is CASSSDRGTYNEQFF. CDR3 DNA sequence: TGTGCCAGCAGCTCGGACAGGGGTACGTACAATGAGCAGTTCTTC.

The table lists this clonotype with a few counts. DNA of the CDR3: TGTGCCACCAGCAGCAAACTGGGGGAGACCCAGTACTTC. Protein product: CATSSKLGETQYF. V gene TRBV15 combines with J gene TRBJ2-5; no clear D gene. Germline V gene sequence: CDR1 LNHNV, CDR2 YYDKDF (reference sequence). V was trimmed by 3 bases and J by 5 bases, leaving 10 bases between them. The length of the CDR3 is 13 residues. Drawing the rest from reference TRBV15 and TRBJ2-5, the complete variable domain is DAMVIQNPRYQVTQFGKPVTLSCSQTLNHNVMYWYQQKSSQAPKLLFHYYDKDFNNEADTPDNFQSRRPNTSFCFLDIRSPGLGDTAMYLCATSSKLGETQYFGPGTRLLVL.

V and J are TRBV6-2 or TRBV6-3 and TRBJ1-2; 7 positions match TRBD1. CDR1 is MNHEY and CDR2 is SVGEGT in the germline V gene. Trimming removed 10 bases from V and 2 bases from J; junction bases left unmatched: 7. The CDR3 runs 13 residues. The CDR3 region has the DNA TGTGCCATCAACAGGGGCCAAAACTATGGCTACACCTTC. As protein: CAINRGQNYGYTF.

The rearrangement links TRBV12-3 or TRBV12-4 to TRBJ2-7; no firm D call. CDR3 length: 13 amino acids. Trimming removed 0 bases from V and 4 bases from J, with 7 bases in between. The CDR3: CASSLADLYEQYF. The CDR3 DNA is TGTGCCAGCAGTTTAGCTGATCTGTACGAGCAGTACTTC.

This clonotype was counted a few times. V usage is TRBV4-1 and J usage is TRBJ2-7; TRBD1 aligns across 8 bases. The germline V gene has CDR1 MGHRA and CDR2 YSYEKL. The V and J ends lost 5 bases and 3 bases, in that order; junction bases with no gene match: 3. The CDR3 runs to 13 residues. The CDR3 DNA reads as TGCGCCAGCAGCGAACAGGGGGGCTACGAGCAGTACTTC. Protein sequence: CASSEQGGYEQYF.

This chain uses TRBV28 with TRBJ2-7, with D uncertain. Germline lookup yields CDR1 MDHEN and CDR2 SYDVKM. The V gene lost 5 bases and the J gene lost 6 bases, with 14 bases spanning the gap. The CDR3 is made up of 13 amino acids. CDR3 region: CASSEYAEPEQYF. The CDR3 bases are TGTGCCAGCAGTGAATACGCGGAACCCGAGCAGTACTTC.

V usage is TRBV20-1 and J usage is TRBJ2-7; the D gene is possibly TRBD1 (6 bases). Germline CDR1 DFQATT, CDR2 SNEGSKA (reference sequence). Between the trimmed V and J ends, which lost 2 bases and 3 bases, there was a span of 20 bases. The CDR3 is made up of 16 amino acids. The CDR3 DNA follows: TGCAGTGCTAGATACCTGAACAGGGAGAGGGGCTACGAGCAGTACTTC. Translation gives CSARYLNRERGYEQYF.

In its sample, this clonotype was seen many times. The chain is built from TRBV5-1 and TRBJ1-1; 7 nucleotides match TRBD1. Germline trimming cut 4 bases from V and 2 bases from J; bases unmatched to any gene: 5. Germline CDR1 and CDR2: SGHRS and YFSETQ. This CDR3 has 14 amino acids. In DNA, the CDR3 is TGCGCCAGCAGCCGGACAGGCCCTAACACTGAAGCTTTCTTT. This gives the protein CASSRTGPNTEAFF.

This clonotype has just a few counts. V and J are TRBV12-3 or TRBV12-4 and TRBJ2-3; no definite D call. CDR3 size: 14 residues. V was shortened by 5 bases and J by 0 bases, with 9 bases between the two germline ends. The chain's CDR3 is CASSKSTSTDTQYF. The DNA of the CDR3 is TGTGCCAGCAGTAAGAGTACTAGCACAGATACGCAGTATTTT.